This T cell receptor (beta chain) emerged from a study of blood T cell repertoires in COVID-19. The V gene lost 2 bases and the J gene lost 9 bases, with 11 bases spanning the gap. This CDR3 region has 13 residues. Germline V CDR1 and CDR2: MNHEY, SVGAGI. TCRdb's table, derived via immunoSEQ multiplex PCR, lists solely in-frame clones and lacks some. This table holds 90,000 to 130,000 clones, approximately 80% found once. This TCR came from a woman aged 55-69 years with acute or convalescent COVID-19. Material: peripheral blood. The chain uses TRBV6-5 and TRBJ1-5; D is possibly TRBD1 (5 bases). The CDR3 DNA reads TGTGCCAGCAGTTACGCAGGGCTCAGGCCCCAGCATTTT. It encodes CASSYAGLRPQHF.